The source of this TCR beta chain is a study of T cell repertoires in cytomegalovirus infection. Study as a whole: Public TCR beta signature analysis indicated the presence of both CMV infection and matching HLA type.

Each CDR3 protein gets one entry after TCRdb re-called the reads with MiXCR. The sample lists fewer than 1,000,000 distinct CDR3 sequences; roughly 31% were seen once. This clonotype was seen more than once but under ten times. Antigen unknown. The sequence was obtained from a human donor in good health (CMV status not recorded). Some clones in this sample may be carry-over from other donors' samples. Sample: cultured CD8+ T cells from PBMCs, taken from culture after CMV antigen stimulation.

The CDR3 is CASSDGHANTEAFF. The CDR3 coding sequence is TGTGCCAGCAGTGACGGACACGCGAACACTGAAGCTTTCTTT. This rearrangement joins TRBV12-3 or TRBV12-4 to TRBJ1-1; perhaps TRBD1 as D (5 bases). Trimming removed 5 bases from V and 1 base from J, with 11 bases in between. The CDR3 covers 14 residues.